Below, 20 T cell receptor beta chains from the same sample are listed, as sequenced in a study of Graves' ophthalmopathy and Graves' hyperthyroidism. The authors amplified TCR beta CDR3 regions from RNA transcripts. HTBI primers served in a first-round RT-PCR, which a second-round multiplex PCR followed. From the multiplex PCR reads, TCRdb called clonotypes with MiXCR, one entry per CDR3 protein. The top ten hold roughly 1.6% of the sample, which has about 400,000 distinct CDR3 sequences, around 17% seen once. Sequencing was done on a sample of peripheral blood. The source is a woman aged 18-30 years with Graves' ophthalmopathy.

V gene TRBV19 combines with J gene TRBJ1-2; D is unresolved. Germline assignment: CDR1 LNHDA and CDR2 SQIVND (reference sequence). This CDR3 region has 11 residues. Trimming cost V 3 bases and J 7 bases, with 6 bases left between them. In nucleotides, the CDR3 is TGTGCCAGTAGTATGAGGGTTGGCTACACCTTC. Residues: CASSMRVGYTF.

This clonotype was picked up many times. The chain employs TRBV6-1 and TRBJ2-7, with D hard to call. The CDR3 sequence is 14 residues long. Trimming took 1 base from V and 2 from J, leaving 9 bases between them. Germline CDR1 and CDR2: MNHNS and SASEGT. For the CDR3, the DNA is TGTGCCAGCAGTGAAGTCAGGCGCGCCTACGAGCAGTACTTC. This translates into CASSEVRRAYEQYF.

This clonotype was observed many times. The rearrangement uses TRBV7-3 and TRBJ1-1, with no clear D. Between the trimmed V and J ends, which lost 6 bases and 5 bases, there was a span of 16 bases. Per the germline V gene, CDR1 is SGHTA and CDR2 is FQGTGA. The CDR3 spans 14 residues. CDR3 loop: CASSTPLVGTEAFF. CDR3 sequence (DNA): TGTGCCAGCAGTACTCCGTTGGTAGGGACTGAAGCTTTCTTT.

This clonotype came up many times. V is TRBV7-9 and J is TRBJ1-5; D may be TRBD1 (5 bases). Trimming took 0 bases from V and 6 from J, leaving 12 bases between them. The CDR3 extends over 15 amino acids. The V gene's germline CDR1 is SEHNR and CDR2 FQNEAQ (reference sequence). CDR3 bases: TGTGCCAGCAGCTTAGCGGCGGCAGGGAGTCAGCCCCAGCATTTT. Amino acids: CASSLAAAGSQPQHF.

This rearrangement joins TRBV27 to TRBJ2-2, with 9 bases aligning to TRBD2. CDR3 size: 19 residues. Germline CDR1 is MNHEY and CDR2 is SMNVEV (reference sequence). V lost 4 bases to trimming and J lost 5 bases; unmatched junction nucleotides: 17. CDR3 nucleotide sequence: TGTGCCAGCAGTTATCGATCCCTCTCTAGGGCGGGAGGGACCGGGGAGCTGTTTTTT. Residues: CASSYRSLSRAGGTGELFF.

This chain connects TRBV29-1 to TRBJ1-2; TRBD1 is a possible D gene (5 bases). V lost 3 bases to trimming and J lost 8 bases, with 13 bases between them. Germline assignment: CDR1 SQVTM and CDR2 ANQGSEA. CDR3 length: 12 amino acids. CDR3: CSVERGITGYTF. In DNA form, the CDR3 reads TGCAGCGTTGAGCGGGGGATTACCGGCTACACCTTC.

This clonotype was seen many times. V is TRBV18 and J is TRBJ1-1; no reliable D call. CDR1 is KGHSH and CDR2 is LQKENI in the germline V gene. The CDR3 is made up of 13 amino acids. Trimming stripped 8 bases from V and 0 bases from J, with 10 bases between. Here the CDR3 reads CASSPVMNTEAFF. The CDR3 DNA reads TGTGCCAGCAGCCCCGTTATGAACACTGAAGCTTTCTTT.

In regard to this clonotype: This may arise from a read error, as a much more abundant clone is one base away. The rearrangement uses TRBV29-1 and TRBJ1-3; D not resolved. The CDR3 totals 11 residues. Germline assignment: CDR1 SQVTM and CDR2 ANQGSEA. The CDR3 DNA is TGCAGTACTTTCGTGGGAAACACCATATATTTT. Translated: CSTFVGNTIYF.

Many counts were recorded for this clonotype. The rearrangement joins TRBV6-5 to TRBJ2-5; D might be TRBD1 (6 bases). Per the germline V gene, CDR1 is MNHEY and CDR2 is SVGAGI. Trimming removed 11 bases from V and 2 bases from J, with 15 bases in between. This CDR3 contains 13 residues. CDR3 loop: CAGIGTTQETQYF. The CDR3 coding sequence is TGTGCCGGCATAGGGACAACTCAAGAGACCCAGTACTTC.

This clonotype showed up many times. J is TRBJ1-5 and V is TRBV4-3; D gene uncertain. Germline V CDR1 and CDR2: LGHNA, YSLEER. CDR3 size: 13 residues. V lost 0 bases and J 7 bases, leaving 7 bases between the germline ends. The CDR3 sequence is CASSQDGIQPQHF. In nucleotides, the CDR3 is TGCGCCAGCAGCCAAGATGGGATACAGCCCCAGCATTTT.

This clonotype was seen at least ten times. This chain links TRBV6-5 with TRBJ1-6; the D gene is possibly TRBD1 (6 bases). This CDR3 contains 18 residues. Trimming pared 0 bases from V and 1 base from J, leaving 13 bases between. Germline V gene sequence: CDR1 MNHEY, CDR2 SVGAGI. The CDR3 spells CASSYSVQGWSYNSPLHF. The DNA for the CDR3 is TGTGCCAGCAGTTACTCCGTACAGGGTTGGTCCTATAATTCACCCCTCCACTTT.

Concerning this clonotype itself: This may arise from a read error, as a much more abundant clone is one base away. The rearrangement links TRBV5-1 to TRBJ1-6; D is unresolved. The V end lost 3 bases, the J end lost 8 bases, and 6 bases lay between the germline ends. The length of the CDR3 is 12 residues. CDR1 is SGHRS, CDR2 YFSETQ, per germline. CDR3 sequence reads: CASSSAHSPLHF. The CDR3 DNA reads TGCGCCAGCAGCTCGGCGCATTCACCCCTCCACTTT.

This clonotype occurred many times. The chain is built from TRBV7-2 and TRBJ2-7; D uncertain. Germline V gives CDR1 SGHTA, CDR2 FQGNSA. The germline V and J ends were trimmed by 2 bases and 4 bases, with 12 bases remaining between them. The CDR3 runs to 14 residues. As DNA, the CDR3 is TGTGCCAGCAGCTTAAGTCCGGTGGGGTACGAGCAGTACTTC. It specifies CASSLSPVGYEQYF.

The chain joins TRBV7-2 to TRBJ1-1; a possible D gene is TRBD1 (5 bases). Trimming shortened V by 5 bases and J by 0 bases, and 13 bases separated the two germline ends. The CDR3 consists of 15 residues. The germline gives CDR1 SGHTA, CDR2 FQGNSA. The CDR3 sequence: CASSPSGGVNTEAFF. CDR3 nucleotides: TGTGCCAGCAGCCCATCGGGGGGGGTGAACACTGAAGCTTTCTTT.

In its sample, this clonotype was seen many times. This sequence joins TRBV7-2 and TRBJ2-7; either TRBD1 or TRBD2 may supply D (5 bases each). CDR1 is SGHTA, CDR2 FQGNSA, per germline. The CDR3 length is 14 residues. V lost 5 bases and J 7 bases, leaving 18 bases between the germline ends. The chain's CDR3 is CASSPLLGEYEQYF. The DNA for the CDR3 is TGTGCCAGCAGCCCCCTTTTGGGGGAGTATGAGCAGTACTTC.

This clonotype was seen ten or more times. A single base separates this from a much larger clone, so it may be a read error. V gene TRBV6-5 combines with J gene TRBJ1-1, with 8 nucleotides matching TRBD1. Germline CDR1 is MNHEY and CDR2 is SVGAGI. The CDR3 is 15 amino acids. As DNA, the CDR3 is TGTGCCAGCAGTTACTCAGGACAGGGCCCCACTGAAGCTTTATTT. Encoded protein: CASSYSGQGPTEALF.

This clonotype was found many times. The chain employs TRBV27 and TRBJ2-5; TRBD2 is a possible D gene (6 bases). The germline V gene encodes CDR1 MNHEY and CDR2 SMNVEV (reference sequence). The CDR3 runs to 15 residues. Trimming removed 3 bases at V and 4 bases at J, with 15 bases between. CDR3 coding DNA: TGTGCCAGCAGTTTCCTGGAGGGCGGTGGAGAGACCCAGTACTTC. Translation: CASSFLEGGGETQYF.

In this sample, this clonotype turned up many times. The J gene is TRBJ1-5, the V gene TRBV27; D ambiguous. The CDR3 runs 14 residues. V was pared by 5 bases and J by 4 bases, with 12 bases between. Per the germline V gene, CDR1 is MNHEY and CDR2 is SMNVEV (reference sequence). The CDR3 nucleotides are TGTGCCAGCAGTCCAAGACTATGGAATCAGCCCCAGCATTTT. Translated: CASSPRLWNQPQHF.

This clonotype appeared many times. This chain joins TRBV29-1 and TRBJ2-7, with D perhaps matching TRBD1 (6 bases). V lost 6 bases and J 0 bases, leaving 15 bases between the germline ends. The CDR3 consists of 14 residues. Germline assignment: CDR1 SQVTM and CDR2 ANQGSEA. This chain's CDR3 is CSVTGTIGSYEQYF. The CDR3 region has the DNA TGCAGCGTCACCGGGACAATCGGCTCCTACGAGCAGTACTTC.

This clonotype was recorded at least ten times. The chain uses TRBV18 and TRBJ2-2; weak D call: TRBD1 (6 bases). The germline CDR1 and CDR2 sequences are KGHSH and LQKENI. CDR3 length: 18 residues. The V end lost 3 bases, the J end lost 0 bases, and 17 bases lay between the germline ends. CDR3 sequence: CASSPPLLDRTNTGELFF. Written as DNA, the CDR3 is TGTGCCAGCTCACCCCCCTTACTCGACAGGACGAACACCGGGGAGCTGTTTTTT.